Below are 22 T cell receptor beta chains sequenced from a single sample in a study of T-cell reconstitution after alpha-beta-depleted transplantation in children (dated by TCRdb to the mid-2010s). Library creation used PCR. The data were produced on an Illumina HiSeq 2500. To normalize quantification of the TCRbeta repertoire, the TCR libraries were built with molecular barcoding that relied on unique molecular identifiers. TCRdb trimmed the raw reads at Q25, called clones with MiXCR and kept productive beta chains. For every CDR3 protein sequence, its rows merge into one entry that carries the most common genes and DNA. Counted in this sample were a few hundred thousand distinct CDR3 sequences; approximately 9.8% of them appeared once. Roughly 5.1% of the sample is in the top ten clones. Sequenced material: PBMCs from the stem cell graft donor, taken from the stem cell graft. These receptor sequences come from a human donor who donated a stem cell graft to a child with SCID.

This clonotype came up many times. The chain has TRBV6-1 and TRBJ1-5; unclear D gene. Germline V CDR1 and CDR2: MNHNS, SASEGT. V lost 8 bases and J 4 bases, leaving 9 bases between the germline ends. The CDR3 consists of 12 residues. CDR3 protein: CASDDPNQPQHF. In nucleotides, the CDR3 is TGTGCCAGCGACGACCCTAATCAGCCCCAGCATTTT.

This clonotype was recorded many times. This rearrangement joins TRBV28 to TRBJ2-5; possibly TRBD1 for D (6 bases). The germline V gene has CDR1 MDHEN and CDR2 SYDVKM. The CDR3 extends over 17 amino acids. V was trimmed by 3 bases and J by 0 bases, leaving 17 bases between them. CDR3 sequence reads: CASSFLQYRAYQETQYF. The CDR3 nucleotides are TGTGCCAGCAGTTTTCTCCAGTACAGGGCGTACCAAGAGACCCAGTACTTC.

In its sample, this clonotype was seen many times. The chain uses TRBV5-1 and TRBJ1-1; possible D gene TRBD1, 5 bases. The CDR3 is 17 amino acids. Trimming took 4 bases from V and 1 from J, leaving 20 bases between them. Germline V gives CDR1 SGHRS, CDR2 YFSETQ. CDR3 in DNA: TGCGCCAGCAGCCCCTGGGGCAGTCGGGGGGGGAACACTGAAGCTTTCTTT. Translated, it gives CASSPWGSRGGNTEAFF. Full variable domain (rest looked up from reference TRBV5-1 and TRBJ1-1): KAGVTQTPRYLIKTRGQQVTLSCSPISGHRSVSWYQQTPGQGLQFLFEYFSETQRNKGNFPGRFSGRQFSNSRSEMNVSTLELGDSALYLCASSPWGSRGGNTEAFFGQGTRLTVV.

There are many counts of this clonotype. The chain couples TRBV29-1 to TRBJ2-3; 9 nucleotides match TRBD1. CDR1 and CDR2 from the germline V gene are SQVTM and ANQGSEA. V shed 6 bases and J 1 base; nucleotides not matched to a gene: 5. The CDR3 spans 14 residues. The CDR3 loop is CSVGGDRGTDTQYF. CDR3 DNA: TGCAGCGTGGGCGGGGACAGGGGCACAGATACGCAGTATTTT.

This clonotype was observed many times. This chain links TRBV10-3 with TRBJ1-1, with 7 bases lining up with TRBD1. V gave up 1 base and J gave up 3 bases; unmatched junction bases: 5. Germline CDR1 is ENHRY and CDR2 is SYGVKD. The CDR3 runs 15 residues. CDR3 DNA sequence: TGTGCCATCAGTGAGTTGGAAGGGGGCTACACTGAAGCTTTCTTT. Residues: CAISELEGGYTEAFF.

This clonotype was recorded at least ten times. The chain links TRBV7-2 to TRBJ2-5, with D hard to call. The germline V gene has CDR1 SGHTA and CDR2 FQGNSA. The CDR3 spans 15 residues. With 4 bases removed from V and 1 base from J, the gap between germline ends came to 13 bases. The CDR3 protein is CASSSHGQTQETQYF. In nucleotides, the CDR3 is TGTGCCAGCAGCTCCCACGGTCAGACCCAAGAGACCCAGTACTTC.

This clonotype has more than one count but fewer than ten. This chain joins TRBV15 and TRBJ1-2, with a weak D call TRBD1 (6 bases). This CDR3 has 16 residues. V was shortened by 0 bases and J by 2 bases, with 13 bases between the two germline ends. CDR1 and CDR2 (germline): LNHNV, YYDKDF (reference sequence). CDR3 amino acids: CATSRDHGTGNYGYTF. The CDR3 region has the DNA TGTGCCACCAGCAGAGATCACGGTACAGGGAACTATGGCTACACCTTC.

This clonotype was counted ten times or more. The J gene is TRBJ2-3, the V gene TRBV9, with D perhaps TRBD1 (6 bases). Trimming cost V 4 bases and J 4 bases, with 16 bases left between them. The germline CDR1 and CDR2 sequences are SGDLS and YYNGEE. CDR3 length: 15 residues. CDR3 nucleotides: TGTGCCAGCAGCACCCAACAGGGATTACCAGATACGCAGTATTTT. Protein sequence: CASSTQQGLPDTQYF.

This clonotype was recorded many times. V is TRBV5-1 and J is TRBJ2-7, with D possibly TRBD2 on 6 matching bases. Germline V CDR1 and CDR2: SGHRS, YFSETQ. V was cut by 6 bases and J by 3 bases, with 25 bases left in between. This CDR3 comprises 17 residues. The chain's CDR3 is CASTTIGIGGGIYEQYF. CDR3 sequence (DNA): TGCGCCAGCACCACCATCGGCATCGGTGGGGGGATCTACGAGCAGTACTTC. Variable domain in full (rest from reference TRBV5-1 and TRBJ2-7): KAGVTQTPRYLIKTRGQQVTLSCSPISGHRSVSWYQQTPGQGLQFLFEYFSETQRNKGNFPGRFSGRQFSNSRSEMNVSTLELGDSALYLCASTTIGIGGGIYEQYFGPGTRLTVT.

This clonotype appeared many times. V gene TRBV10-3 combines with J gene TRBJ2-7; no clear D gene. Trimming cost V 0 bases and J 0 bases, with 15 bases left between them. There are 17 residues in the CDR3. Germline loops: CDR1 ENHRY, CDR2 SYGVKD. The CDR3 sequence: CAISESNGGSFSYEQYF. CDR3 nucleotides: TGTGCCATCAGTGAGTCAAATGGCGGTAGCTTCTCCTACGAGCAGTACTTC.

This clonotype came up many times. The chain recombines TRBV20-1 with TRBJ2-1; D might be TRBD1 or TRBD2, each matching 5 bases. V gave up 1 base and J gave up 10 bases, with 23 bases separating them. The CDR3 runs 16 residues. Looked up from germline, CDR1 is DFQATT and CDR2 is SNEGSKA (reference sequence). The chain's CDR3 is CSARGLGGRELREQFF. CDR3 DNA: TGCAGTGCTAGAGGGCTAGGTGGCAGGGAGTTAAGGGAGCAGTTCTTC.

In regard to this clonotype: A much larger clone sits a single nucleotide away, making a read error possible. The chain carries TRBV10-3 and TRBJ1-2, with 8 nucleotides matching TRBD1. The CDR3 is 13 residues long. The germline CDR1 and CDR2 sequences are ENHRY and SYGVKD. The CDR3 spells CAISGQGAYGHTF. For the CDR3, the DNA is TGTGCCATCAGTGGGCAGGGGGCCTATGGCCACACCTTC.

This clonotype was seen many times. The gene calls are TRBV11-3 and TRBJ2-7; perhaps TRBD2 as D (5 bases). V was shortened by 0 bases and J by 4 bases, with 10 bases between the two germline ends. The length of the CDR3 is 14 residues. Germline CDR1 is SGHNT and CDR2 is YENEEA. DNA for the CDR3: TGTGCCAGCAGCTTAGATCGAGCGGAATACGAGCAGTACTTC. The encoded protein is CASSLDRAEYEQYF.

This clonotype showed up many times. The J gene is TRBJ1-2, the V gene TRBV7-9; D uncertain. This CDR3 spans 16 amino acids. V was trimmed by 4 bases and J by 5 bases, leaving 20 bases between them. Germline V gene data show CDR1 as SEHNR and CDR2 as FQNEAQ (reference sequence). In DNA, the CDR3 is TGTGCCAGCAGCTCTCCCGGAGGAGGGATTGGATATGGCTACACCTTC. It specifies CASSSPGGGIGYGYTF. The complete variable domain, with remaining parts taken from reference TRBV7-9 and TRBJ1-2, reads DTGVSQNPRHKITKRGQNVTFRCDPISEHNRLYWYRQTLGQGPEFLTYFQNEAQLEKSRLLSDRFSAERPKGSFSTLEIQRTEQGDSAMYLCASSSPGGGIGYGYTFGSGTRLTVV.

This clonotype was found many times. The chain combines TRBV5-1 with TRBJ2-1, with D possibly TRBD2 on 6 matching bases. The germline V and J ends were trimmed by 0 bases and 6 bases, with 13 bases remaining between them. Germline values: CDR1 SGHRS, CDR2 YFSETQ. CDR3 length: 15 amino acids. The CDR3 loop is CASSLALGGFNEQFF. The CDR3 DNA sequence: TGCGCCAGCAGCTTGGCGCTGGGGGGATTCAATGAGCAGTTCTTC.

In its sample, this clonotype was seen many times. The rearrangement joins TRBV6-1 to TRBJ2-1; D ambiguous. The CDR3 loop spans 12 amino acids. V lost 4 bases and J lost 7, with 8 bases in between. Per the germline V gene, CDR1 is MNHNS and CDR2 is SASEGT. The CDR3 sequence is CASSGPRNEQFF. The DNA for the CDR3 is TGTGCCAGCAGTGGACCAAGGAATGAGCAGTTCTTC.

The genes are TRBV27 and TRBJ2-7, with 10 bases matching TRBD1. The germline V gene has CDR1 MNHEY and CDR2 SMNVEV (reference sequence). Trimming took 6 bases from V and 2 from J; bases not matched to a gene: 7. This CDR3 comprises 15 residues. The CDR3 reads CASSPDRGLTYEQYF. Written as DNA, the CDR3 is TGTGCCAGCAGCCCTGACAGGGGGCTTACCTACGAGCAGTACTTC.

V gene TRBV5-4 combines with J gene TRBJ2-3, with 11 positions matching TRBD2. With 4 bases clipped from V and 2 bases from J, the junction kept 6 bases outside the gene matches. CDR1 and CDR2 (germline): SGHNT, YYREEE (reference sequence). This CDR3 contains 16 residues. CDR3 sequence (DNA): TGTGCCAGCAGCCTCCTTAGCGGGGGGGACACAGATACGCAGTATTTT. Amino acid sequence: CASSLLSGGDTDTQYF.

This clonotype has ten or more counts. The chain carries TRBV5-1 and TRBJ2-3, with D perhaps TRBD2 (5 bases). CDR3 size: 12 residues. Germline CDR1 is SGHRS and CDR2 is YFSETQ. V gave up 0 bases and J gave up 10 bases, with 9 bases separating them. CDR3 in DNA: TGCGCCAGCAGCTTGGACGGGAAGGCGCAGTATTTT. Its translation is CASSLDGKAQYF.

This clonotype was picked up many times. The rearrangement joins TRBV20-1 to TRBJ2-3; no firm D call. This CDR3 spans 15 amino acids. Germline V gives CDR1 DFQATT, CDR2 SNEGSKA (reference sequence). V lost 0 bases, J lost 2 bases, and 12 bases lay in between. For the CDR3, the DNA is TGCAGTGCTAGAGACCCGGCCAGCCCCACAGATACGCAGTATTTT. Translation gives CSARDPASPTDTQYF.

The table lists this clonotype with many counts. J is TRBJ1-3 and V is TRBV20-1; D is ambiguous. The CDR3 contains 11 residues. Germline assignment: CDR1 DFQATT and CDR2 SNEGSKA (reference sequence). The germline V and J ends were trimmed by 7 bases and 4 bases, with 8 bases remaining between them. DNA for the CDR3: TGCAGTGTTAAACAAGGAAACACCATATATTTT. As protein: CSVKQGNTIYF.

The table lists this clonotype with many counts. V usage is TRBV10-3 and J usage is TRBJ2-1, with D perhaps TRBD2 (6 bases). CDR1 is ENHRY, CDR2 SYGVKD, per germline. The V end was cut by 1 base, the J end by 9 bases, with 22 bases between. CDR3 size: 17 residues. The CDR3 sequence is CAISEFAGTPVGGEQFF. The CDR3 DNA sequence: TGTGCCATCAGTGAGTTCGCCGGGACGCCAGTGGGGGGTGAGCAGTTCTTC.